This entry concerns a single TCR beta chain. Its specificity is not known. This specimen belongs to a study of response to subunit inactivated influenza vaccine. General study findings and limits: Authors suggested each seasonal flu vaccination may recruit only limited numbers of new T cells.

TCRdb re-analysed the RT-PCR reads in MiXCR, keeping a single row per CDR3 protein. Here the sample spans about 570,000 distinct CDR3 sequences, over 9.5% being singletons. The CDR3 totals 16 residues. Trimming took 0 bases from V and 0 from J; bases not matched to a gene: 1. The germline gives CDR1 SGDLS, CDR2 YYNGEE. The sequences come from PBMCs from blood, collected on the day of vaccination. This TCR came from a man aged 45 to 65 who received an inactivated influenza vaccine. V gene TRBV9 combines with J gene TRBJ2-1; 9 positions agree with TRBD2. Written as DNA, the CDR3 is TGTGCCAGCAGCGTAGGTAGCGGGAGCTCCTACAATGAGCAGTTCTTC. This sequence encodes CASSVGSGSSYNEQFF.